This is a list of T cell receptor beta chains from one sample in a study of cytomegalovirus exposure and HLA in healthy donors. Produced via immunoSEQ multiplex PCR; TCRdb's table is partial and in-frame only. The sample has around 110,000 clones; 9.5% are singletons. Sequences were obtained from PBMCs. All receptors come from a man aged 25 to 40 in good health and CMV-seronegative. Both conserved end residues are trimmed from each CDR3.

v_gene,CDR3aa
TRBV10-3,AISEGQGIQPQH
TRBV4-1,ASSQDGGGANSPLH
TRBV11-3,ASNQEVQETQY
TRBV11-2,ASSPWRENHEQY
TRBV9,ASSVEAAGVYNEQF
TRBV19,ASSIGGHTGGDTGELF
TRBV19,ASITTGSINQPQH
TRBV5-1,ASILDTVNTGELF
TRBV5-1,ASSPGHVGVSYEQY
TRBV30,AWRRRANGNTIY
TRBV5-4,ASSLVTGGSYNEQF
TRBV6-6,ASSLTTGAYEQY
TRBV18,ASSTDSYEQY
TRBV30,AWSDGGYYGYT
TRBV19,ASSIKAGRPQH
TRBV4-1,ASSPPSGRYEQY
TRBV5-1,ASSLEGAKNTEAF
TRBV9,ASSARGGLEYRDTQY
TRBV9,ASSAQGGTDTEAF
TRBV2,ARGGADTQY
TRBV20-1,SARVNYGYT
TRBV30,AWSGAGQGKYEQY
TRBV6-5,ASSWVRTGVYEQY
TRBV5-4,ASSLAEQGMPRAF
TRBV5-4,ASGEGTVKSSGNTIY
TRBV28,ASSLSVGYSNQPQH
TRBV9,ASSVRGGGVTNEKLF
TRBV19,ASSAGQSANEKLF
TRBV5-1,ASSYGDNSYEQY
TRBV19,ASSTMRGYETQY
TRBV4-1,ASSPWAGDSGELF
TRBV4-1,ASSRTGVLSYEQY
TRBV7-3,ASSLYGGARTSGSSDTQY
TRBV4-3,ASSQAGLRGTRDEQF
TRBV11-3,ASSLEGTRAFNEQF
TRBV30,AWSVTSGGKNEQF
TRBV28,ASRLSTYEQY
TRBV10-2,ASSEQGGTEAF
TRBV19,ASSIRERTYEQY
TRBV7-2,ASSGSGTASVQF
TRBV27,ASRRSQGTNEQF